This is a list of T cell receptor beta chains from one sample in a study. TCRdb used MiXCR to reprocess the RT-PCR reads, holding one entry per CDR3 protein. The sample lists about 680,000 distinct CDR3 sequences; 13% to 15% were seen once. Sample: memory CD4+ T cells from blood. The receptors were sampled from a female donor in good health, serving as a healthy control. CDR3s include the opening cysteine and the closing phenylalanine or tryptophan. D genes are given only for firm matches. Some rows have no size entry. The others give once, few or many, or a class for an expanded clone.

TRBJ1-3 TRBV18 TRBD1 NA TGTGCCAGCTCACCAGGGACAGGGAGTGGAAACACCATATATTTT CASSPGTGSGNTIYF
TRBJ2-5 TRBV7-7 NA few TGTGCCAGCAGCCCGGGGATTACGGAGACCCAGTACTTC CASSPGITETQYF
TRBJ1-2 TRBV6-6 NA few TGTGCCAGCAGTTACGCCCCTTCGGGCAGGGGCGTTAACTATGGCTACACCTTC CASSYAPSGRGVNYGYTF
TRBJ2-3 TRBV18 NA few TGTGCCAGCTCACCACAGGAGGGGGTGAGCACAGATACGCAGTATTTT CASSPQEGVSTDTQYF
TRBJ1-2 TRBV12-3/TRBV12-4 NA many TGTGCCAGCAGTCCCACGGGGGCACCGGCTAACTATGGCTACACCTTC CASSPTGAPANYGYTF
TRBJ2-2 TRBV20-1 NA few TGCAGTGCGGACCTGGGACCGAAGTCGAACACCGGGGAGCTGTTTTTT CSADLGPKSNTGELFF
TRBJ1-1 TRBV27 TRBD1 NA TGTGCCAGCAGGACCCAGGGGGGATTTAGCCCTGAAGCTTTCTTT CASRTQGGFSPEAFF
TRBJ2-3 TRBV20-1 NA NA TGCAGTGCTATCCCAACCACGGTACTAGTAACTAGCACAGATACGCAGTATTTT CSAIPTTVLVTSTDTQYF
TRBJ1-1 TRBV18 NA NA TGTGCCAGCTCCCAACTGGACACATCTATGAACACTGAAGCTTTCTTT CASSQLDTSMNTEAFF
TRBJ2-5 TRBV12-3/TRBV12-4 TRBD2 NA TGTGCCAGCAGTATAAGACTAGCGGGGGAAGAGACCCAGTACTTC CASSIRLAGEETQYF
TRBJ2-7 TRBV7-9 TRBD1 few TGTGCCAGCAGCTTAGATGAGGGGGCGCGGGAGCAGTACTTC CASSLDEGAREQYF
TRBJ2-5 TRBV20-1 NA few TGCAGTGCTTACCGGGAGCGGCTAGAGACCCAGTACTTC CSAYRERLETQYF
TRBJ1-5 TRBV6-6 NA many TGTGCCAGCAGCCTCCTGAAAGGGAGCAATCAGCCCCAGCATTTT CASSLLKGSNQPQHF
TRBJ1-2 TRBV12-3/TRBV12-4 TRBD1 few TGTGCCAGCAGTTTCCGAGGGGGCCGTGATGGCTACACCTTC CASSFRGGRDGYTF
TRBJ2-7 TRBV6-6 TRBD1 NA TGTGTCAGCGAAGGGGACAGAGGCTACGAGCAGTACTTC CVSEGDRGYEQYF
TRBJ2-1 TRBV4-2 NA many TGTGCCAGCAGCCAAGATATGTCCCCTCAGGATGAGCAGTTCTTC CASSQDMSPQDEQFF
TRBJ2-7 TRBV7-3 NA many TGTGCCAGCTCATCAGGGGTTGGTTACGAGCAGTACTTC CASSSGVGYEQYF
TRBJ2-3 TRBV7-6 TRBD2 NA TGTGCCAGCAGCTCCACCATGGAGCGGGGGGACACAGATACGCAGTATTTT CASSSTMERGDTDTQYF
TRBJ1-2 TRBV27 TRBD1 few TGTGCCAGCAGTTTCCGGGACAGGGTCCCGAGTGGCTACACCTTC CASSFRDRVPSGYTF
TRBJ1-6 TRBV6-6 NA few TGTGCCAGCAGTTGGGGGAATTCTATTAATAATTCACCCCTCCACTTT CASSWGNSINNSPLHF
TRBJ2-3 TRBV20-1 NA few TGCAGTGCTATGGGATTCGGGGGCCCCGGTCATACGCAGTATTTT CSAMGFGGPGHTQYF
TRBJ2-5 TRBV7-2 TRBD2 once TGTGCCAGCAGCATTCTAGCGGGAGTCTCAGAGACCCAGTACTTC CASSILAGVSETQYF
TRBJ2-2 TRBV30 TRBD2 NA TGTGCCTGGAGGCCGGTTAGCGGGAGGGGCAACACCGGGGAGCTGTTTTTT CAWRPVSGRGNTGELFF
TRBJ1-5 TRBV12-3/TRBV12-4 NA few TGTGCCAGCAGTTCCAGTTTCAATCAGCCCCAGCATTTT CASSSSFNQPQHF
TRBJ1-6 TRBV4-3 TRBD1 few TGCGCCAGCAGCCAAGGGGGACAGCCAGGCTCAAATTCACCCCTCCACTTT CASSQGGQPGSNSPLHF
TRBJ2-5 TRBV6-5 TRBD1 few TGTGCCAGCAGCCTAGAGACAGGGATGGAGACCCAGTACTTC CASSLETGMETQYF
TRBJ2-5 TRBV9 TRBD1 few TGTGCCAGCAGCGTAGGGGACAGTGACCAAGAGACCCAGTACTTC CASSVGDSDQETQYF
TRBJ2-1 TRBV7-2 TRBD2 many TGTGCCAGCAGCTTATCCCGCGGGGGTTACAATGAGCAGTTCTTC CASSLSRGGYNEQFF
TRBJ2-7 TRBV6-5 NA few TGTGCCAGCGGGACTCAGGGGCTTTCGTCCTACGAGCAGTACTTC CASGTQGLSSYEQYF
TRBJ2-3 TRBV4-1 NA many TGCGCCAGCAGCCAGTTACTAGTTTTCACAGATACGCAGTATTTT CASSQLLVFTDTQYF
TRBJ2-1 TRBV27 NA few TGTGCCAGTACTAACAGGGATGAGCAGTTCTTC CASTNRDEQFF
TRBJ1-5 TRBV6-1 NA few TGTGCCAGCAGCGGCCAGGCGGCGACTAATAGCAATCAGCCCCAGCATTTT CASSGQAATNSNQPQHF
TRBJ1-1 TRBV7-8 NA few TGTGCCAGCAGCCAAGACAGGTGGGCCACTGAAGCTTTCTTT CASSQDRWATEAFF
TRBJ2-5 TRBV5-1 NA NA TGCGCCAGCAGCATCACTAGGGATCCCCAAGAGACCCAGTACTTC CASSITRDPQETQYF
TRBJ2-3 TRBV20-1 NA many TGCAGTGCTAGATGGGCTAGCTCAAATACGCAGTATTTT CSARWASSNTQYF
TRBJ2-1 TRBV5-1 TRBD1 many TGCGCCAGCAGCGATGTACAGGGGAACAATGAGCAGTTCTTC CASSDVQGNNEQFF
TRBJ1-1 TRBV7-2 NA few TGTGCCAGCAGCCTACAGAAAAACACTGAAGCTTTCTTT CASSLQKNTEAFF
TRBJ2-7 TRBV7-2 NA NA TGTGCCAGCACCCCACCCGGAGGCAGGGGATCCTACGAGCAGTACTTC CASTPPGGRGSYEQYF
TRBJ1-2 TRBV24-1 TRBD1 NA TGTGCCACCAGTGACCCGACAGGGGGCTATGGCTACACCTTC CATSDPTGGYGYTF
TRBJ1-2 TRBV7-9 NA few TGTGCCAGCAGCTCCTCCGGGAACTCTGAGGGCTACACCTTC CASSSSGNSEGYTF
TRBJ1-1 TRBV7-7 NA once TGTGCTAGCTCTGGGTCGGTAGGCACTGAAGCTTTCTTT CASSGSVGTEAFF
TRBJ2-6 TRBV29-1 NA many TGCAGCGTTGTCTGGGCAGGGGAGAGCTCTGGGGCCAACGTCCTGACTTTC CSVVWAGESSGANVLTF
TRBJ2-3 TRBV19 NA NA TGTGCCAGCCACAGGGCCGGCACAGATACGCAGTATTTT CASHRAGTDTQYF
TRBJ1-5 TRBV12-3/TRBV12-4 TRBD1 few TGTGCCAGCAGTTTGGGACAGGGGCTCGATCAGCCCCAGCATTTT CASSLGQGLDQPQHF
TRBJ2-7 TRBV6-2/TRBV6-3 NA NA TGTGCCAGCAGTTTGGTCCTATACAATGAGCAGTACTTC CASSLVLYNEQYF
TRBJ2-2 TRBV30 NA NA TGTGCCTGGAGTGTGAGCGGGCCACTGCCCGGGGAGCTGTTTTTT CAWSVSGPLPGELFF
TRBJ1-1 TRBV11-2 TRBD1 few TGTGCCAGCAGCTTCGGACAGGGCCCTGAAGCTTTCTTT CASSFGQGPEAFF
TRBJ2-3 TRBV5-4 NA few TGTGCCAGCAGCCGAGGACCCGACACAGATACGCAGTATTTT CASSRGPDTDTQYF
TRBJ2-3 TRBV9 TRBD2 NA TGTGCCAGCAGCGTAGCTGGACTAGCGGGAGGGCCGGGAGATACGCAGTATTTT CASSVAGLAGGPGDTQYF
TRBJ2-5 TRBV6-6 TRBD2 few TGTGCCAGCAGGACTAGCGGGAGTCGGCTAGAGACCCAGTACTTC CASRTSGSRLETQYF
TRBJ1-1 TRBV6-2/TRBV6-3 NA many TGTGCCAGCAGTTACGGGAGGACCTACGCTGAAGCTTTCTTT CASSYGRTYAEAFF
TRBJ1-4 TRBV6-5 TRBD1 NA TGTGCCAGCAGTGAGGACAGGGTAGGGGTCAAACTGTTTTTT CASSEDRVGVKLFF
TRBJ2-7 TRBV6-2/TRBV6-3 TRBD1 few TGTGCCAGCAGTTACTCCCCGGGACAGGGGTCCCCCGAGCAGTACTTC CASSYSPGQGSPEQYF
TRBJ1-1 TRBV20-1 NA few TGCAGTGCTCCGGGGAGGGGAGGCACTGAAGCTTTCTTT CSAPGRGGTEAFF
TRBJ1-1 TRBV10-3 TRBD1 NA TGTGCCATCAGCATGACAGGGTCGGGCACTGAAGCTTTCTTT CAISMTGSGTEAFF
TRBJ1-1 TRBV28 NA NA TGTGCCAGCACCGGGGAACAATCGTGGGCTGAAGCTTTCTTT CASTGEQSWAEAFF
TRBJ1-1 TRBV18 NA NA TGTGCCAGCTCAACCTCCCAGCGGAGGGGATACACTGAAGCTTTCTTT CASSTSQRRGYTEAFF